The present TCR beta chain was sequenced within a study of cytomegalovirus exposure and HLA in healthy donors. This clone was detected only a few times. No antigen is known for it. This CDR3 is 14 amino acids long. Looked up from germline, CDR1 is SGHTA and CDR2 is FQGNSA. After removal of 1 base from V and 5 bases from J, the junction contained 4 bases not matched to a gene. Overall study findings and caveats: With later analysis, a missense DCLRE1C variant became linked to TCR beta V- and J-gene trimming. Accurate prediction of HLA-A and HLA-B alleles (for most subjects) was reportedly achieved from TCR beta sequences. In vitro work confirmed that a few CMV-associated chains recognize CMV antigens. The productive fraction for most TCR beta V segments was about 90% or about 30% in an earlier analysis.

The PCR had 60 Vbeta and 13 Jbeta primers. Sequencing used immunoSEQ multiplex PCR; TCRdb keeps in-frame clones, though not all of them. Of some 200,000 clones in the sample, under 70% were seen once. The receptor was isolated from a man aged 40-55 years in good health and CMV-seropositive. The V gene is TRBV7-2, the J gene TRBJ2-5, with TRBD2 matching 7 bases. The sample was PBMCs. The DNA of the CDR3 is TGTGCCAGCAGCTTAGGCCTAGCGGTTGAGACCCAGTACTTC. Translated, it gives CASSLGLAVETQYF.